This T cell receptor beta chain was profiled in a study of blood T cell repertoires in COVID-19. Across the study: COVID-19 samples from acute and convalescent phases originated in the United States, Italy and Spain. PBMCs, B-cell-depleted T cells, or T cells provided the cDNA or gDNA that made up the material.

This CDR3 region has 13 residues. The germline V gene encodes CDR1 MNHEY and CDR2 SMNVEV (reference sequence). V dropped 10 bases and J dropped 9 bases, with 18 bases sitting between them. Original processing notes: Counts of nucleated cells, estimated from reference gene primer amplification, were obtained. The protocol was immunoSEQ multiplex PCR, while the TCRdb copy is restricted to in-frame clones and leaves out a portion. Clone size and the V and J calls come from that table; the DNA yielded D and trimming. The table records about 240,000 clones, approximately 83% of them present only once. Sequencing was done on a sample of peripheral blood. This clonotype was sampled from a woman aged 25 to 45 who had recovered from COVID-19. The chain combines TRBV27 with TRBJ2-2, with unresolved D. The DNA for the CDR3 is TGTGCCACAATGGGTTTCCAAGCGTGGGAGCTGTTTTTT. It specifies CATMGFQAWELFF.